This record concerns one T cell receptor beta chain sequence. Its antigen is still unknown. This sample was taken from a study of T cell repertoires in cytomegalovirus infection. Study-wide background: The public TCR beta signatures pointed to both CMV infection and matching HLA type.

The study's findings and limits: It was HLA-C-restricted CMV-specific TCR beta clonotypes that dominated the response ex vivo.

A single record per CDR3 protein comes from TCRdb applying MiXCR to the reads. The sample contains a few hundred thousand distinct CDR3 sequences, roughly 15% of which appear only once. The source material was PBMCs. This receptor was identified in a human donor in good health (CMV status not recorded). Some clones in this sample may be carry-over from other donors' samples.

The CDR3: CASSEEDEQYF. As DNA, the CDR3 is TGTGCCAGCAGTGAAGAGGACGAGCAGTACTTC. This chain uses TRBV6-1 with TRBJ2-7; D not certain. V lost 1 base, J lost 5 bases, and 3 bases lay in between. The CDR3 length is 11 residues. Germline V gene sequence: CDR1 MNHNS, CDR2 SASEGT.